Below, 5 T cell receptor beta chains from the same sample are listed, as sequenced in a study of shared clonotypes between healthy human individuals. TCRdb keeps only in-frame clones here, not all; method: immunoSEQ multiplex PCR. The data show 2,500,000 or so clones, around nine tenths seen once. The specimen sequenced was naive CD4+ T cells sorted from blood. As to subset: CD45RA+ positively selected. The source is a man aged 18 to 29 in good health.

The chain combines TRBV9 with TRBJ2-5, with D unclear. V was clipped by 1 base and J by 5 bases, with 9 bases between them. CDR1 and CDR2 (germline): SGDLS, YYNGEE. The CDR3 contains 13 residues. CDR3 bases: TGTGCCAGCAGCGTATCAAGTACTGAGACCCAGTACTTC. Its protein product is CASSVSSTETQYF.

V is TRBV27 and J is TRBJ2-7; 9 nucleotides line up with TRBD1. Unmatched junction bases numbered 10, after V lost 4 bases and J lost 3 bases. Germline values: CDR1 MNHEY, CDR2 SMNVEV (reference sequence). This CDR3 has 16 amino acids. The CDR3: CASSSTTGGPRYEQYF. The CDR3 coding sequence is TGTGCCAGCAGTTCCACCACAGGGGGCCCCCGCTACGAGCAGTACTTC.

The genes are TRBV6-1 and TRBJ2-7; 7 nucleotides agree with TRBD2. The CDR3 consists of 14 residues. CDR1 MNHNS and CDR2 SASEGT come from the germline V gene. V was pared by 7 bases and J by 0 bases, with 6 bases of the junction left unmatched. CDR3 residues: CASMGGGVSYEQYF. As DNA, the CDR3 is TGTGCCAGCATGGGGGGAGGGGTCTCCTACGAGCAGTACTTC.

J is TRBJ1-2 and V is TRBV28; no clear D. This CDR3 spans 14 amino acids. Germline assignment: CDR1 MDHEN and CDR2 SYDVKM. Trimming shortened V by 2 bases and J by 5 bases, and 12 bases separated the two germline ends. CDR3 in amino acids: CASSLGGEGYGYTF. In nucleotides, the CDR3 is TGTGCCAGCAGTTTAGGCGGGGAAGGATATGGCTACACCTTC.

This clone was seen just once. The CDR3 DNA is TGTGCCAGTACGGATAGGGGTCGAGAGACCCAGTACTTC. Its translation: CASTDRGRETQYF. This chain uses TRBV19 with TRBJ2-5, with D perhaps TRBD1 (5 bases). V lost 7 bases and J lost 4, with 13 bases in between. Germline V CDR1 and CDR2: LNHDA, SQIVND (reference sequence). The CDR3 has 13 residues.